This T cell receptor beta chain was sequenced during a study of T cell responses to AZD1222 COVID-19 vaccine. Regarding the study as a whole: The CD4 TCRs associated with vaccination extended across spike and predominated at 160-218 and 743-854. Reportedly, close to half of spike-specific TCRs are directed against unmutated variant regions. Donors in the cohort were predominantly white British and more often female, and clonal diversity was possibly underestimated.

Libraries were prepared by immunoSEQ multiplex PCR; TCRdb keeps only in-frame clonotypes and omits some of them. In the table there are approximately 130,000 clones, 86% of which are singletons. As for this clone: Antigen specificity is unknown.

CDR1 is ENHRY, CDR2 SYGVKD, per germline. The CDR3 runs 13 residues. V lost 2 bases and J lost 2, with 4 bases in between. This sample comprised peripheral blood, obtained 28 days after the second AZD1222 dose. This rearrangement joins TRBV10-3 to TRBJ1-5, with no clear D. This clonotype originated in an adult who received the AZD1222 COVID-19 vaccine. CDR3 in amino acids: CAISEQGNQPQHF. The CDR3 bases are TGTGCCATCAGTGAGCAGGGCAATCAGCCCCAGCATTTT.